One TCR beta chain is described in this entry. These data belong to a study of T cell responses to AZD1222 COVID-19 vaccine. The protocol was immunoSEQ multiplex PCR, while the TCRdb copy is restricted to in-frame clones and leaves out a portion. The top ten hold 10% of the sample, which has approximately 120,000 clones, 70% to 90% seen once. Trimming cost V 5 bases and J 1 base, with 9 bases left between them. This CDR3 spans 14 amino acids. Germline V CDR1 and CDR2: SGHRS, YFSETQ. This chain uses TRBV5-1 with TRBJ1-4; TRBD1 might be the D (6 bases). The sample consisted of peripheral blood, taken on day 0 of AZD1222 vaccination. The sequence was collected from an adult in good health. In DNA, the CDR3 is TGCGCCAGCAGACAACAGGGAACTAATGAAAAACTGTTTTTT. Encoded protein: CASRQQGTNEKLFF.